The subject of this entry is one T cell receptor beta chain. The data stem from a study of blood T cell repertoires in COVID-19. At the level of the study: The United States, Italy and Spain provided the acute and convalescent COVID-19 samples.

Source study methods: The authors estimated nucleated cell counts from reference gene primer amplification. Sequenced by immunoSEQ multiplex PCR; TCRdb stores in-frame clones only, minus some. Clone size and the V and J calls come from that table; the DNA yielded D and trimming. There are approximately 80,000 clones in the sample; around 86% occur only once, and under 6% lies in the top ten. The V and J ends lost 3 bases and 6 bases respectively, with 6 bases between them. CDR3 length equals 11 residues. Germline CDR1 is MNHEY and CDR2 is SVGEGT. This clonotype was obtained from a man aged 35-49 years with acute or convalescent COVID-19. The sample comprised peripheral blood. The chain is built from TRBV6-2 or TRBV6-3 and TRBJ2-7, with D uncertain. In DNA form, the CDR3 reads TGTGCCAGCAGTTATAGTGTCGAGCAGTACTTC. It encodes CASSYSVEQYF.